This T cell receptor (beta chain) was identified during a study of cytomegalovirus exposure and HLA in healthy donors. About the research overall: In terms of ancestry, the Caucasian-associated cluster contained around four fifths of the roughly 400 genotyped donors. Study results and caveats: The productive fraction for most TCR beta V segments was about 87% or about 30% in an earlier analysis. Researchers catalogued 164 TCR beta chains as cytomegalovirus-associated. In a later analysis, productive TCRs from donors in an Asian-associated ancestry cluster reportedly carried fewer N-insertions than the cohort mean.

PCR employed 60 Vbeta and 13 Jbeta primers. The data were produced by immunoSEQ multiplex PCR, yet TCRdb's version contains in-frame clones alone and is incomplete. Of 110,000 or so clones listed, around 80% were seen once; the top ten hold approximately 2.2%. As for this clone: Its specificity is unknown.

Sequencing input: PBMCs. This TCR derives from a man aged 25-45 years in good health and CMV-seronegative.

The CDR3 coding sequence is TGTGCCAGCAGTTCAACCGGGACAGTCTCCTACGAGCAGTACTTC. Translated, it gives CASSSTGTVSYEQYF. This chain connects TRBV6-5 to TRBJ2-7; 7 bases agree with TRBD1. The length of the CDR3 is 15 residues. The junction had 6 bases not matched to a gene; V was cut back by 4 bases and J by 0 bases. The germline V gene has CDR1 MNHEY and CDR2 SVGAGI.